The clone carrying this T cell receptor (beta chain) has a handful of counts. Its antigen is undetermined. The entry originates in a study of identifying expanded T cells in peripheral blood. Findings of the study overall: Over around two and four weeks, about 17 and 20 clones changed, versus roughly 1.2 between replicates. Approximately two-week clone count variance significantly increased as total template count grew.

Healthy donors had no documented immune events, such as infections, while sampled. Only in-frame clones appear in the TCRdb table, and some are missing; sequencing was by immunoSEQ multiplex PCR. The sample carries around 120,000 clones, roughly 80% recorded once. The V gene's germline CDR1 is MNHNS and CDR2 SASEGT. This CDR3 is 15 amino acids long. V was pared by 3 bases and J by 8 bases, with 7 bases of the junction left unmatched. The source is a person between 18 and 70 years old in good health. Sequenced sample: blood. V gene TRBV6-1 combines with J gene TRBJ2-2, with 9 bases identical to TRBD1. This CDR3 is CASSEGQGISGELFF. The DNA of the CDR3 is TGTGCCAGCAGTGAGGGACAGGGTATCTCGGGGGAGCTGTTTTTT.